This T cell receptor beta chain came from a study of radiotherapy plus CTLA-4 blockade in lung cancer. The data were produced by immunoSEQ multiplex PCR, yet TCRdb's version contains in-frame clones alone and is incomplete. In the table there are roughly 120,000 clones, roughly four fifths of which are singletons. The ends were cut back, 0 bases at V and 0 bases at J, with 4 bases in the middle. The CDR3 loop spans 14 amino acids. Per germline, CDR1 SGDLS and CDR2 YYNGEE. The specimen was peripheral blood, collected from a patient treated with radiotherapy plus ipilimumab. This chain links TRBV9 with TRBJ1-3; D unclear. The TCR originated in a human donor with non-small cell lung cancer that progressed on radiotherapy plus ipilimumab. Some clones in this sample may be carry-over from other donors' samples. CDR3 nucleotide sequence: TGTGCCAGCAGCGTAGACTTCTCTGGAAACACCATATATTTT. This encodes CASSVDFSGNTIYF.